The 15 T cell receptor beta chains in this list originate from one sample, sequenced in a study of cytomegalovirus exposure and HLA in healthy donors. Sequencing was performed with immunoSEQ multiplex PCR; in TCRdb, only in-frame clones are kept and a portion is missing. The data show approximately 76,000 clones, roughly 94% seen once. The sequencing sample was made of PBMCs. All receptors come from a woman younger than 35 in good health and CMV-seronegative.

The chain recombines TRBV5-4 with TRBJ2-5, with D uncertain. From germline, CDR1 is SGHNT and CDR2 YYREEE (reference sequence). Trimming left V 4 bases short and J 5 bases short, with 18 bases between. The CDR3 totals 15 residues. For the CDR3, the DNA is TGTGCCAGCAGCCCCGTGGATGAGGCGCGGGAGACCCAGTACTTC. Its protein is CASSPVDEARETQYF.

This clone has more than one count but fewer than ten. This rearrangement joins TRBV9 to TRBJ1-2, with TRBD1 as a possible D gene (5 bases). The CDR3 consists of 16 residues. Germline CDR1 is SGDLS and CDR2 is YYNGEE. With 4 bases removed from V and 5 bases from J, the gap between germline ends came to 21 bases. The CDR3 DNA is TGTGCCAGCAGCCCCACTGATCAGGGACTAGGGTATGGCTACACCTTC. This encodes CASSPTDQGLGYGYTF.

The gene calls are TRBV10-3 and TRBJ2-7; 9 bases are a match to TRBD1. The CDR3 runs 19 residues. Trimming at V came to 3 bases and at J to 1 base, leaving 16 bases not matched to a gene. The V gene's germline CDR1 is ENHRY and CDR2 SYGVKD. CDR3 sequence: CAISEGPGQGVQGSYEQYF. DNA of the CDR3: TGTGCCATCAGTGAAGGTCCGGGACAGGGAGTTCAAGGGTCCTACGAGCAGTACTTC.

The chain recombines TRBV19 with TRBJ1-4; 7 nucleotides agree with TRBD1. This CDR3 comprises 14 residues. CDR1 and CDR2 (germline): LNHDA, SQIVND (reference sequence). J lost 3 bases, V lost 6 bases, and 4 bases had no gene match. CDR3 region: CASRARGSNEKLFF. CDR3 nucleotides: TGTGCCAGTAGGGCCAGGGGGTCTAATGAAAAACTGTTTTTT.

This chain joins TRBV4-3 and TRBJ1-2, with 8 bases that match TRBD1. Trimming cost V 1 base and J 7 bases; bases outside gene matches: 11. CDR3 size: 16 residues. Germline assignment: CDR1 LGHNA and CDR2 YSLEER. CDR3 sequence reads: CASSQAGGGVVGGYTF. In DNA, the CDR3 is TGCGCCAGCAGCCAAGCAGGGGGCGGGGTAGTTGGTGGCTACACCTTC.

This clone has just one count. The CDR3 DNA reads as TGTGCCAGCAGTCACCGGGACTTTCTCTACGAGCAGTACTTC. Its translation is CASSHRDFLYEQYF. This chain uses TRBV2 with TRBJ2-7, with a possible D match to TRBD2 (6 bases). Looked up from germline, CDR1 is SNHLY and CDR2 is FYNNEI. The CDR3 loop spans 14 amino acids. V lost 5 bases and J 3 bases, leaving 14 bases between the germline ends.

This clone occurred once. The chain combines TRBV30 with TRBJ1-5; weak D call: TRBD1 (5 bases). The CDR3 is made up of 16 amino acids. Germline CDR1 GTSNPN, CDR2 SVGIG (reference sequence). Trimming took 0 bases from V and 4 from J, leaving 16 bases between them. The CDR3, as DNA: TGTGCCTGGAGTGTATTGGGTCGGGGGGGTAATCAGCCCCAGCATTTT. This sequence encodes CAWSVLGRGGNQPQHF.

The rearrangement uses TRBV2 and TRBJ2-6; 7 bases are a match to TRBD2. Germline CDR1 is SNHLY and CDR2 is FYNNEI. After removal of 2 bases from V and 0 bases from J, the junction contained 13 bases not matched to a gene. The length of the CDR3 is 20 residues. CDR3 sequence (DNA): TGTGCCAGCAGTGAAATACACCCGGCGGGAGCGCACTCTGGGGCCAACGTCCTGACTTTC. It translates to CASSEIHPAGAHSGANVLTF.

The chain employs TRBV5-1 and TRBJ1-1, with 8 positions matching TRBD1. CDR1 SGHRS and CDR2 YFSETQ come from the germline V gene. Trimming removed 4 bases from V and 0 bases from J; junction bases left unmatched: 8. This CDR3 has 16 residues. The CDR3 spells CASSPRRQGLNTEAFF. For the CDR3, the DNA is TGCGCCAGCAGCCCCAGAAGACAGGGGTTGAACACTGAAGCTTTCTTT.

CDR3 DNA sequence: TGCAGCGTTGACGGGGGTACCACTGAAGCTTTCTTT. Its protein is CSVDGGTTEAFF. The chain links TRBV29-1 to TRBJ1-1; TRBD1 might be the D (5 bases). Trimming left V 3 bases short and J 4 bases short, with 9 bases between. Germline CDR1 reads SQVTM; CDR2 reads ANQGSEA. CDR3 size: 12 residues.

This clone appeared a few times. The chain joins TRBV5-1 to TRBJ1-3; D gene unclear. The CDR3 totals 14 residues. The germline CDR1 and CDR2 sequences are SGHRS and YFSETQ. V was clipped by 1 base and J by 5 bases, with 10 bases between them. CDR3 sequence: CASSLTASRNTIYF. In DNA form, the CDR3 reads TGCGCCAGCAGCTTGACAGCCTCCAGAAACACCATATATTTT.

The chain couples TRBV7-9 to TRBJ2-1, with D tentatively TRBD2 (6 bases). Per germline, CDR1 SEHNR and CDR2 FQNEAQ (reference sequence). This CDR3 comprises 17 residues. The germline V and J ends were trimmed by 5 bases and 2 bases, with 19 bases remaining between them. In DNA, the CDR3 is TGTGCCAGCAGCGACTTACGGCGGGAAGGGCCCTACAATGAGCAGTTCTTC. Protein product: CASSDLRREGPYNEQFF.

The rearrangement uses TRBV10-3 and TRBJ2-5; 8 nucleotides agree with TRBD1. V lost 3 bases to trimming and J lost 2 bases; unmatched junction nucleotides: 2. Looked up from germline, CDR1 is ENHRY and CDR2 is SYGVKD. The CDR3 length is 14 residues. The CDR3 DNA sequence: TGTGCCATCAGTGAAAGGGACAGGCAAGAGACCCAGTACTTC. It is translated as CAISERDRQETQYF.

A single count supports this clone. The chain employs TRBV10-3 and TRBJ2-1; the match to TRBD2 covers 9 bases. V gave up 2 bases and J gave up 9 bases; unmatched junction bases: 5. The CDR3 spans 14 residues. Germline-derived CDR1 and CDR2 are ENHRY and SYGVKD. For the CDR3, the DNA is TGTGCCATCAGTGAGGCGGGGGGGGGCTTTGAGCAGTTCTTC. This encodes CAISEAGGGFEQFF.

This chain joins TRBV13 and TRBJ2-7; a weak D match, TRBD1 (6 bases). The germline V gene encodes CDR1 PRHDT and CDR2 FYEKMQ (reference sequence). The CDR3 covers 15 residues. V was trimmed by 0 bases and J by 0 bases, leaving 9 bases between them. CDR3 loop: CASSLGQGTSYEQYF. The CDR3 region has the DNA TGTGCCAGCAGCTTAGGGCAGGGGACCTCCTACGAGCAGTACTTC.